This T cell receptor (beta chain) was sequenced in a study of OX40 agonist ivuxolimab in advanced cancers. Study-wide context: Six ivuxolimab dose levels, 0.01 to 10 mg/kg, were given intravenously every 2 weeks. Study-level results: Determination of antigen specificity was not performed for the expanded peripheral T cells.

The CDR3 is 16 amino acids. Germline V gene data show CDR1 as SGHRS and CDR2 as YFSETQ. With 5 bases clipped from V and 0 bases from J, the junction kept 6 bases outside the gene matches. As concerns this clone: Its antigen is unknown.

Libraries were prepared by immunoSEQ multiplex PCR; TCRdb keeps only in-frame clonotypes and omits some of them. The data show 45,000 to 60,000 clones, 75% to 85% seen once. The receptor comes from an adult with an advanced solid tumor such as melanoma, head and neck, liver or kidney cancer. The gene calls are TRBV5-1 and TRBJ2-7, with 12 bases that match TRBD2. Material: CD4+ or CD8+ T cells sorted from blood, obtained in a trial of the OX40 agonist ivuxolimab. In nucleotides, the CDR3 is TGCGCCAGCAGGACTAGCGGGAGTAAGCCCTCCTACGAGCAGTACTTC. Translation: CASRTSGSKPSYEQYF. Supplemented by reference TRBV5-1 and TRBJ2-7, the full variable domain reads KAGVTQTPRYLIKTRGQQVTLSCSPISGHRSVSWYQQTPGQGLQFLFEYFSETQRNKGNFPGRFSGRQFSNSRSEMNVSTLELGDSALYLCASRTSGSKPSYEQYFGPGTRLTVT.